This entry features one T cell receptor (beta chain) sequence. Its antigen is as yet unknown. Per the germline V gene, CDR1 is SGHRS and CDR2 is YFSETQ. V shed 4 bases and J shed 2 bases, with 15 bases lying between them. The CDR3 length is 15 residues. As the method for making TCR beta libraries, quantitative 5'-RACE with molecular barcodes was used. From the 5' RACE reads, TCRdb called clonotypes with MiXCR, one entry per CDR3 protein. Of around 890,000 distinct CDR3 sequences in the sample, about 11% are singletons; the top ten hold approximately 0.5%. This sample was taken from a study of CD8 T cells in ankylosing spondylitis. Whole-study findings and limits: Earlier work had already found some motif variants in reactive arthritis synovial fluid and blood. In ankylosing spondylitis patients, matched synovial fluid reportedly showed significant enrichment of disease-linked clones. Characteristic of ankylosing spondylitis blood, it appeared, was a TCR beta motif comprising several highly homologous variants.

The chain has TRBV5-1 and TRBJ1-2; D is possibly TRBD1 (6 bases). The sequence derives from a male donor with ankylosing spondylitis. Material for sequencing was blood, either unsorted or a sorted T cell fraction (not recorded which). The CDR3 here is CASSNARTANYGYTF. CDR3 nucleotides: TGCGCCAGCAGCAACGCCCGGACAGCAAACTATGGCTACACCTTC.